This T cell receptor beta chain was sequenced for a study of blood T cell repertoires in COVID-19. CDR1 and CDR2 from the germline V gene are LNHDA and SQIVND (reference sequence). The CDR3 covers 13 residues. The germline V and J ends were trimmed by 7 bases and 4 bases, with 13 bases remaining between them. This clone was detected a few times. TCRdb's table, derived via immunoSEQ multiplex PCR, lists solely in-frame clones and lacks some. The sample contains about 73,000 clones, 80% to 85% of which appear only once. This chain uses TRBV19 with TRBJ1-2, with D uncertain. This sequence was found in a human donor in a cohort sampled during active COVID-19. The sequenced sample consisted of peripheral blood. In nucleotides, the CDR3 is TGTGCCAGTAACCCTGGAGGTCTCTATGGCTACACCTTC. Encoded protein: CASNPGGLYGYTF.